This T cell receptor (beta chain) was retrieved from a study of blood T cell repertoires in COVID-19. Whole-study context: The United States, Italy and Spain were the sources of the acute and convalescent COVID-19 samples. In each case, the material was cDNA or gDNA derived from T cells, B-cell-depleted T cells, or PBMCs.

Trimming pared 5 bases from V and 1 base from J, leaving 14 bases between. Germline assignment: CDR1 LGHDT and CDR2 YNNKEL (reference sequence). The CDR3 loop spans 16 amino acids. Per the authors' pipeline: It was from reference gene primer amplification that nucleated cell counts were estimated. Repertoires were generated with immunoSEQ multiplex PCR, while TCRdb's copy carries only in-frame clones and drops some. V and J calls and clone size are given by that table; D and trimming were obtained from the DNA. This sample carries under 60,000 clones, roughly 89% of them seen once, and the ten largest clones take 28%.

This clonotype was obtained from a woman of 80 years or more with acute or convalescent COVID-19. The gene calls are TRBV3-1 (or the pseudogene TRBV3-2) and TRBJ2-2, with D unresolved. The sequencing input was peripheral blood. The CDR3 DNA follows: TGTGCCAGCAGCACACTCATGACTGAGAACACCGGGGAGCTGTTTTTT. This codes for CASSTLMTENTGELFF.